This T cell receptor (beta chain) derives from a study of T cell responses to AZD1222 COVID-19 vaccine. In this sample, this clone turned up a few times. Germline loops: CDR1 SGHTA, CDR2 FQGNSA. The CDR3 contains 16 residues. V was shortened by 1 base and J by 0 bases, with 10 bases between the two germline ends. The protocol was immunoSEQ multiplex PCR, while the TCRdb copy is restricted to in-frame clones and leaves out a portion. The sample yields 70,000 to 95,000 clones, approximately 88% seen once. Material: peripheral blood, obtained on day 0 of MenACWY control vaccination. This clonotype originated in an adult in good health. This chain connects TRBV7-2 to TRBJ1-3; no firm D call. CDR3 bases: TGTGCCAGCAGCTTAGGTTTTGCAGACTCTGGAAACACCATATATTTT. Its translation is CASSLGFADSGNTIYF.